Listed here is a single TCR beta chain. This entry belongs to a study of cytomegalovirus exposure and HLA in healthy donors. Looking at the study overall: A previous analysis identified around 120 million unique TCR beta sequences derived from 180 million or so T cells.

Primers for the PCR totalled 60 Vbeta and 13 Jbeta. The protocol was immunoSEQ multiplex PCR, while the TCRdb copy is restricted to in-frame clones and leaves out a portion. Its clone listing holds approximately 77,000 clones. The TCR originated in a man aged 25-45 years in good health and CMV-seronegative. Sequenced sample: PBMCs.

The DNA of the CDR3 is TGTGCCAGCAGGGCAGACAGGTGGTCTACTAATTCACCCCTCCACTTT. Translated, it gives CASRADRWSTNSPLHF. The genes are TRBV2 and TRBJ1-6, with a possible D match to TRBD1 (6 bases). Germline-derived CDR1 and CDR2 are SNHLY and FYNNEI. The CDR3 has 16 residues. V was clipped by 6 bases and J by 6 bases, with 18 bases between them.